The present T cell receptor beta chain was sequenced within a study of blood T cells in healthy people across ages. Overall study findings and caveats: PBMCs left unsorted prevented a conclusive naive versus antigen-experienced comparison. Strong correlation existed between TCR beta diversity and naive T cell percentage. Across the age range, TCR beta diversity per million T cells fell in a roughly linear way.

It was with a sample-barcoded 5' primer and a J-beta primer mix that a second PCR of roughly 7 to 12 cycles was run. Every cDNA molecule bore a tag from a template-switch adaptor containing 12 random nucleotides. Each CDR3 protein is one row after TCRdb ran MiXCR on the 5' RACE reads. The sample records 710,000 or so distinct CDR3 sequences, about a third being singletons. Trimming shortened V by 6 bases and J by 10 bases, and 22 bases separated the two germline ends. Per germline, CDR1 DFQATT and CDR2 SNEGSKA (reference sequence). This CDR3 is built from 14 residues. Notes on this clonotype: Its target is unknown.

This receptor was identified in a woman at least 80 years old in good health. V and J are TRBV20-1 and TRBJ2-1, with D tentatively TRBD1 (6 bases). The sequencing input was blood. The CDR3 coding sequence is TGCAGTGCCAAACCGACAGGAGCTCTCTACGAGCAGTTCTTC. As protein: CSAKPTGALYEQFF.